This T cell receptor (beta chain) derives from a study of siplizumab effects on memory and regulatory T cells. The V segment lost 2 bases and the J segment 3 bases; nucleotides outside the gene matches: 9. The length of the CDR3 is 18 residues. Per the germline V gene, CDR1 is SGHVS and CDR2 is FQNEAQ. The protocol was immunoSEQ multiplex PCR, while the TCRdb copy is restricted to in-frame clones and leaves out a portion. The sample has more than 85,000 clones, about 90% seen once. Sequencing input: CD4+ T cells sorted from blood. The TCR comes from a human donor in good health. The chain is built from TRBV7-8 and TRBJ1-3, with TRBD1 matching 11 bases. The CDR3, as DNA: TGTGCCAGCAGCTTATCCGGGACAGGGGGTATATATGGAAACACCATATATTTT. Translated: CASSLSGTGGIYGNTIYF.